Listed below are T cell receptor beta chains from one sample, sequenced in a study of CD4 T cells in relation to SARS-CoV-2 and coronaviruses. Some clones are missing from TCRdb's copy, which holds only in-frame ones; the method was immunoSEQ multiplex PCR. The sample comprises some 30,000 clones, approximately 80% of which are singletons, and about 15% rests with the top ten. The antigens of these receptors remain unknown. The specimen sequenced was CD4+ T cells from PBMCs, cultured in vitro. These receptors all come from a human donor in good health. Each CDR3 is given without its conserved first and last residue. Each record gives: D gene, J gene, V gene, CDR3 protein. The D gene is left open where the match is weak.

D gene: -; J gene: TRBJ1-1; V gene: TRBV7-9; CDR3 protein: ASSLEFQVLNTEAF
D gene: TRBD1; J gene: TRBJ1-1; V gene: TRBV3-1/TRBV3-2; CDR3 protein: ARRDRANTEAF
D gene: -; J gene: TRBJ2-3; V gene: TRBV6-5; CDR3 protein: ASMARATDTQY
D gene: -; J gene: TRBJ2-2; V gene: TRBV6-5; CDR3 protein: ASSRRQDTGELF
D gene: TRBD2; J gene: TRBJ2-5; V gene: TRBV7-2; CDR3 protein: ASSEERGGGETQY
D gene: TRBD1; J gene: TRBJ2-5; V gene: TRBV7-2; CDR3 protein: ASSKDRVQETQY
D gene: TRBD2; J gene: TRBJ2-3; V gene: TRBV3-1/TRBV3-2; CDR3 protein: ASTHMAGGPSTDTQY
D gene: TRBD1; J gene: TRBJ1-5; V gene: TRBV2; CDR3 protein: ASNLNRGLSNQPQH
D gene: TRBD1; J gene: TRBJ2-3; V gene: TRBV5-6; CDR3 protein: ASSFRDRGPDTQY
D gene: -; J gene: TRBJ2-5; V gene: TRBV29-1; CDR3 protein: SVLRVSETQY
D gene: TRBD2; J gene: TRBJ2-5; V gene: TRBV29-1; CDR3 protein: SAPPIAGEETQY
D gene: -; J gene: TRBJ1-5; V gene: TRBV5-1; CDR3 protein: ASSPDSGGGNQPQH
D gene: -; J gene: TRBJ1-3; V gene: TRBV19; CDR3 protein: ASSLGGYGNTIY
D gene: TRBD2; J gene: TRBJ2-1; V gene: TRBV5-1; CDR3 protein: ASSWTGTSGRTSYNEQF
D gene: -; J gene: TRBJ1-1; V gene: TRBV12-3/TRBV12-4; CDR3 protein: ASRWGGNTEAF
D gene: -; J gene: TRBJ2-1; V gene: TRBV28; CDR3 protein: ASSRGALTVGSYNEQF
D gene: -; J gene: TRBJ2-5; V gene: TRBV2; CDR3 protein: ASSEARTFGTQY
D gene: TRBD1; J gene: TRBJ2-3; V gene: TRBV6-5; CDR3 protein: ASSTDRGADTQY
D gene: -; J gene: TRBJ1-5; V gene: TRBV2; CDR3 protein: ASSEQENQPQH
D gene: TRBD1; J gene: TRBJ1-4; V gene: TRBV4-2; CDR3 protein: ASSRSGTGDEKLF
D gene: TRBD1; J gene: TRBJ1-3; V gene: TRBV2; CDR3 protein: ASRERQGSGNTIY
D gene: -; J gene: TRBJ1-5; V gene: TRBV3-1/TRBV3-2; CDR3 protein: ASSQDHRSNQPQH
D gene: TRBD1; J gene: TRBJ1-1; V gene: TRBV19; CDR3 protein: ASSIGAGGVASITPEAF
D gene: -; J gene: TRBJ1-1; V gene: TRBV4-2; CDR3 protein: ASSHWSGRNTEAF
D gene: TRBD2; J gene: TRBJ2-1; V gene: TRBV3-1/TRBV3-2; CDR3 protein: ASSHREGEQF
D gene: -; J gene: TRBJ1-2; V gene: TRBV12-3/TRBV12-4; CDR3 protein: ASNWGSYGYT
D gene: TRBD2; J gene: TRBJ2-1; V gene: TRBV4-1; CDR3 protein: ASGRGGRNYEQF
D gene: TRBD2; J gene: TRBJ2-1; V gene: TRBV5-4; CDR3 protein: ASSLGAGGGVSNEQF
D gene: TRBD2; J gene: TRBJ2-7; V gene: TRBV28; CDR3 protein: ASTPGGASYEQY
D gene: TRBD2; J gene: TRBJ2-5; V gene: TRBV9; CDR3 protein: ASSVGKRGVGETQY
D gene: -; J gene: TRBJ2-5; V gene: TRBV7-2; CDR3 protein: ASSPRGSPLETQY
D gene: TRBD1; J gene: TRBJ1-2; V gene: TRBV19; CDR3 protein: ASSRTGFSYGYT
D gene: -; J gene: TRBJ2-5; V gene: TRBV19; CDR3 protein: ASSPPGVETQY
D gene: -; J gene: TRBJ2-1; V gene: TRBV7-8; CDR3 protein: ASSRGRYHEQF
D gene: -; J gene: TRBJ2-1; V gene: TRBV7-3; CDR3 protein: ASSLSLGGNDEQF
D gene: -; J gene: TRBJ2-7; V gene: TRBV18; CDR3 protein: ASSPPGLYEQY
D gene: -; J gene: TRBJ1-1; V gene: TRBV19; CDR3 protein: ASSDRSGDEAF
D gene: -; J gene: TRBJ1-3; V gene: TRBV6-5; CDR3 protein: ASRYSSGNTIY
D gene: -; J gene: TRBJ2-3; V gene: TRBV19; CDR3 protein: ASSTLRLGSGADTQY
D gene: -; J gene: TRBJ1-5; V gene: TRBV7-2; CDR3 protein: ASSLARSSNQPQH
D gene: TRBD1; J gene: TRBJ2-7; V gene: TRBV4-1; CDR3 protein: ASSDRQGSYEQY
D gene: -; J gene: TRBJ1-2; V gene: TRBV6-6; CDR3 protein: ASSPQGSNGYT
D gene: TRBD2; J gene: TRBJ2-2; V gene: TRBV6-2/TRBV6-3; CDR3 protein: ASSYHESQREGELF
D gene: TRBD1; J gene: TRBJ2-5; V gene: TRBV29-1; CDR3 protein: SLLRDRGKETQY
D gene: -; J gene: TRBJ2-2; V gene: TRBV18; CDR3 protein: ASSPVTENTGELF
D gene: -; J gene: TRBJ1-2; V gene: TRBV6-4; CDR3 protein: ASSDSKGVVNYGYT
D gene: -; J gene: TRBJ2-7; V gene: TRBV2; CDR3 protein: ASQDSPYEQY
D gene: TRBD1; J gene: TRBJ1-2; V gene: TRBV7-2; CDR3 protein: ASSTGTGYGYT